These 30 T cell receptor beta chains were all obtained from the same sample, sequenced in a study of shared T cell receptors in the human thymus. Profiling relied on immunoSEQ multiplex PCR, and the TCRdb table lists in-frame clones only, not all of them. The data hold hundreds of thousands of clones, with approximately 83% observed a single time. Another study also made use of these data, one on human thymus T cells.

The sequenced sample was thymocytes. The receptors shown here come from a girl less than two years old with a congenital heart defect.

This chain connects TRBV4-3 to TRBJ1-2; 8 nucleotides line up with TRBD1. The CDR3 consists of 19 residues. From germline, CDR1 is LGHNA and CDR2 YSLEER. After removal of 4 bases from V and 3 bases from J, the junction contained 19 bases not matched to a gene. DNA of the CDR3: TGCGCCAGCAGCCCGTATATTACTTCCGGGACAGGTTCCCACTATGGCTACACCTTC. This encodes CASSPYITSGTGSHYGYTF.

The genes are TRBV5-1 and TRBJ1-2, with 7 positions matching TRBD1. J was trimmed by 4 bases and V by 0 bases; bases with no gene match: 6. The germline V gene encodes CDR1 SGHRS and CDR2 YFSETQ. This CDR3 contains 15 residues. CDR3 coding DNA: TGCGCCAGCAGCTTGGATATAAGACAGGGCTATGGCTACACCTTC. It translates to CASSLDIRQGYGYTF.

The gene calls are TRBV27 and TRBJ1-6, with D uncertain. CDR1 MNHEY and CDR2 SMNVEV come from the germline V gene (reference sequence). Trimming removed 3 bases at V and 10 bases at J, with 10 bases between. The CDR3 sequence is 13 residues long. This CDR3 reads CASSFRRHSPLHF. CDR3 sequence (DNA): TGTGCCAGCAGTTTCCGTAGACACTCACCCCTCCACTTT.

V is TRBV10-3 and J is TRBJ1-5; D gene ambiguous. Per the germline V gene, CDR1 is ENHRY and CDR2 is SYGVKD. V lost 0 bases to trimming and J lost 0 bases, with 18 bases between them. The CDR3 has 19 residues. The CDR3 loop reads CAISESISRMTHSNQPQHF. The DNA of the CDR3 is TGTGCCATCAGTGAGTCGATCAGTCGGATGACACATAGCAATCAGCCCCAGCATTTT.

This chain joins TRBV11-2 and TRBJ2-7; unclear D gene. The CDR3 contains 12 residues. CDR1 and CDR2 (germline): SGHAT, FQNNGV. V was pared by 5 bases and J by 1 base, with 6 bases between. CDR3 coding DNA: TGTGCCAGCAGCCACTTTTCCTACGAGCAGTACTTC. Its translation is CASSHFSYEQYF.

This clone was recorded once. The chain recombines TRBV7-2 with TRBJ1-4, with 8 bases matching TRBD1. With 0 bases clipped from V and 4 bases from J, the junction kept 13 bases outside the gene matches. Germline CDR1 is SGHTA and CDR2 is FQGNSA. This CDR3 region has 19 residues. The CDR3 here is CASSLAPKPWTGHNEKLFF. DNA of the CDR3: TGTGCCAGCAGCTTAGCGCCCAAGCCTTGGACAGGGCATAATGAAAAACTGTTTTTT. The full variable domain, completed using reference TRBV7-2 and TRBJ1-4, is GAGVSQSPSNKVTEKGKDVELRCDPISGHTALYWYRQSLGQGLEFLIYFQGNSAPDKSGLPSDRFSAERTGGSVSTLTIQRTQQEDSAVYLCASSLAPKPWTGHNEKLFFGSGTQLSVL.

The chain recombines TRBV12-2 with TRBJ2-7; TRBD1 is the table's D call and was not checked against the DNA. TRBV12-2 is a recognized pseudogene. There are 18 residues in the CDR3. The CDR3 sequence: CASRFEDTPRKSSYEQYF. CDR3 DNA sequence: TGTGCAAGTCGCTTCGAGGACACACCTAGGAAAAGCTCCTACGAGCAGTACTTC.

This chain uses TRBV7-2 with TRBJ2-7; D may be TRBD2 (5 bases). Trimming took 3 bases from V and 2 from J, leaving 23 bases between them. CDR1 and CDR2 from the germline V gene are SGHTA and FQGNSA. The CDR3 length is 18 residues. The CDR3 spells CASSFPRGGRFETYEQYF. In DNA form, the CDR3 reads TGTGCCAGCAGCTTTCCCCGGGGTGGGCGGTTCGAGACCTACGAGCAGTACTTC.

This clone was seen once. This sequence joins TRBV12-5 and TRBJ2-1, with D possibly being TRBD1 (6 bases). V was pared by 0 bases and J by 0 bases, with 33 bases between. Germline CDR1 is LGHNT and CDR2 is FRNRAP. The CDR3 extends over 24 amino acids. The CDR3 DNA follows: TGTGCTAGTGGTTTGGTATCTACGGCCGGAAGTTTAAGGACAGTCCAACGCTCCTACAATGAGCAGTTCTTC. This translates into CASGLVSTAGSLRTVQRSYNEQFF.

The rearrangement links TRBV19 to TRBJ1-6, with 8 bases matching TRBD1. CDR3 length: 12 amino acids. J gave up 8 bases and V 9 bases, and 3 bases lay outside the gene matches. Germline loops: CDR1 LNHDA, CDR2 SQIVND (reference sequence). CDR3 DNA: TGTGCCAGCAGGGGGCACGATTCACCCCTCCACTTT. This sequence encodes CASRGHDSPLHF.

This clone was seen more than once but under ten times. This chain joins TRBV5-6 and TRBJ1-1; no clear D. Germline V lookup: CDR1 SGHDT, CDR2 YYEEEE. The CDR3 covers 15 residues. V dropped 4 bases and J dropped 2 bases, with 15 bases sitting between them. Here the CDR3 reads CASSRNWSRNTEAFF. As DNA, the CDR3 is TGTGCCAGCAGCCGAAACTGGAGTAGAAACACTGAAGCTTTCTTT.

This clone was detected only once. The CDR3 reads CASSQDRDRASYNSPLHF. CDR3 nucleotide sequence: TGCGCCAGCAGCCAAGATCGGGACAGGGCAAGCTATAATTCACCCCTCCACTTT. The chain is built from TRBV4-1 and TRBJ1-6; 9 bases match TRBD1. Germline V gene sequence: CDR1 MGHRA, CDR2 YSYEKL. Germline trimming cut 0 bases from V and 3 bases from J; bases unmatched to any gene: 6. There are 18 residues in the CDR3.

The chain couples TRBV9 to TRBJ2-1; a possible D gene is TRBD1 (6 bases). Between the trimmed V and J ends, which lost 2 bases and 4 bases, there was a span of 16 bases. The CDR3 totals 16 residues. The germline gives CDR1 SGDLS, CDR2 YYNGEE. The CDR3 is CASSVGRTVVYNEQFF. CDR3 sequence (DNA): TGTGCCAGCAGCGTCGGTAGGACAGTCGTTTACAATGAGCAGTTCTTC.

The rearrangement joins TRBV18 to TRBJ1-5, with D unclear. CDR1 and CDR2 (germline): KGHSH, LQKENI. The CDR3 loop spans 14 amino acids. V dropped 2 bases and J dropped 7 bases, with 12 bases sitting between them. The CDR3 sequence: CASSPTSVRQPQHF. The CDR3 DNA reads TGTGCCAGCTCACCAACTAGCGTGAGGCAGCCCCAGCATTTT.

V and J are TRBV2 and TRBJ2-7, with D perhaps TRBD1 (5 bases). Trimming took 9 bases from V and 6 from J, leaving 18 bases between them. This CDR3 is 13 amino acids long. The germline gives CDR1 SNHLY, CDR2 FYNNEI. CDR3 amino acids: CARKGQAPFEQYF. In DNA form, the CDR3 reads TGTGCCAGAAAGGGGCAGGCGCCTTTCGAGCAGTACTTC.

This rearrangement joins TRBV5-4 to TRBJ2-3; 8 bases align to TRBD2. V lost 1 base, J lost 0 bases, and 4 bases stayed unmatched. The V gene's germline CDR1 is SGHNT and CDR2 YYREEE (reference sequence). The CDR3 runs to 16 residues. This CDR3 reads CASSLLRGGSTDTQYF. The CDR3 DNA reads TGTGCCAGCAGCTTGCTACGGGGGGGGAGCACAGATACGCAGTATTTT. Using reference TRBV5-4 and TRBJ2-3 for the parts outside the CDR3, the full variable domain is ETGVTQSPTHLIKTRGQQVTLRCSSQSGHNTVSWYQQALGQGPQFIFQYYREEENGRGNFPPRFSGLQFPNYSSELNVNALELDDSALYLCASSLLRGGSTDTQYFGPGTRLTVL.

CDR3 in amino acids: CASTPRTGELFF. The CDR3 coding sequence is TGTGCCAGCACCCCCCGGACAGGCGAGCTGTTTTTT. The J gene is TRBJ2-2, the V gene TRBV28; TRBD1 matches at 7 bases. J gave up 11 bases and V 7 bases, and 7 bases lay outside the gene matches. Germline loops: CDR1 MDHEN, CDR2 SYDVKM. This CDR3 is built from 12 residues. Full variable domain (missing parts from reference TRBV28 and TRBJ2-2): DVKVTQSSRYLVKRTGEKVFLECVQDMDHENMFWYRQDPGLGLRLIYFSYDVKMKEKGDIPEGYSVSREKKERFSLILESASTNQTSMYLCASTPRTGELFFGEGSRLTVL.

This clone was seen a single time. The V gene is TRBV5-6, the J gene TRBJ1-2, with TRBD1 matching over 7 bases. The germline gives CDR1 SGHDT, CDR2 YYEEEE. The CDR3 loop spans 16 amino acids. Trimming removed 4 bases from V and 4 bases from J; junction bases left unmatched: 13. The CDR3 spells CASSLGQAREPYGYTF. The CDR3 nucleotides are TGTGCCAGCAGCCTAGGACAGGCCCGAGAGCCCTATGGCTACACCTTC. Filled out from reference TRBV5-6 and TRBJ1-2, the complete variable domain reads DAGVTQSPTHLIKTRGQQVTLRCSPKSGHDTVSWYQQALGQGPQFIFQYYEEEERQRGNFPDRFSGHQFPNYSSELNVNALLLGDSALYLCASSLGQAREPYGYTFGSGTRLTVV.

CDR3: CASTHNCRVNTEAFF. The CDR3 region has the DNA TGTGCCAGTACCCACAACTGCAGGGTGAACACTGAAGCTTTCTTT. The rearrangement joins TRBV19 to TRBJ1-1, with D maybe TRBD1 (5 bases). The CDR3 runs 15 residues. CDR1 LNHDA and CDR2 SQIVND come from the germline V gene (reference sequence). Between the trimmed V and J ends, which lost 7 bases and 0 bases, there was a span of 15 bases.

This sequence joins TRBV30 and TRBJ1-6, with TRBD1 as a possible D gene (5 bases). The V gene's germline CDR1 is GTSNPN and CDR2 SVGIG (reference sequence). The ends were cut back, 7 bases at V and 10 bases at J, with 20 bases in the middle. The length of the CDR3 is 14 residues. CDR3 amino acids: CASPLGGDRSPLHF. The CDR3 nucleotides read TGTGCCTCCCCACTGGGGGGGGATCGGTCACCCCTCCACTTT.

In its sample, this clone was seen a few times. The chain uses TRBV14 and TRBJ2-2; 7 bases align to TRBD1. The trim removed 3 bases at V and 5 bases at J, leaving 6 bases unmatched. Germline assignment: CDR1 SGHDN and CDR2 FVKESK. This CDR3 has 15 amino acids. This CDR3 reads CASSHGQVGTGELFF. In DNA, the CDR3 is TGTGCCAGCAGCCACGGACAGGTCGGGACCGGGGAGCTGTTTTTT.

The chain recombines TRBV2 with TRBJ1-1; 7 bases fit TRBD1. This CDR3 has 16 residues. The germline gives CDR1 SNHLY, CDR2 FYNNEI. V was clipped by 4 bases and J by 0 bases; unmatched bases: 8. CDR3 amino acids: CASSGGQNLMNTEAFF. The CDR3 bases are TGTGCCAGCAGTGGGGGACAGAACCTTATGAACACTGAAGCTTTCTTT.

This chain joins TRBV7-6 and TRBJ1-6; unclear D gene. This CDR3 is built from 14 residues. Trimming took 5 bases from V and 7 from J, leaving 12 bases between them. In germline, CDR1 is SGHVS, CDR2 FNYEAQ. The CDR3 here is CASSPRQANSPLHF. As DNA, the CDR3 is TGTGCCAGCAGCCCACGGCAGGCAAATTCACCCCTCCACTTT.

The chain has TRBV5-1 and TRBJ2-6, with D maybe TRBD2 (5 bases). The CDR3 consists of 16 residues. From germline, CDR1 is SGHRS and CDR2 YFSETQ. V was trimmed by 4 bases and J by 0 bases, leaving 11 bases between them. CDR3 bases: TGCGCCAGCAGCAGGGCGGGCGGCTCTGGGGCCAACGTCCTGACTTTC. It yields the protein CASSRAGGSGANVLTF.

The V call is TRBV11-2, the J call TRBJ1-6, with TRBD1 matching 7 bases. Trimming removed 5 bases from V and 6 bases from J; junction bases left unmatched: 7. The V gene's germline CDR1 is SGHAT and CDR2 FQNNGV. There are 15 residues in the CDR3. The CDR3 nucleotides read TGTGCCAGCAGCCCTGGACAGGCTTCTAATTCACCCCTCCACTTT. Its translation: CASSPGQASNSPLHF. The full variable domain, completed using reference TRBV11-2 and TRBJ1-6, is EAGVAQSPRYKIIEKRQSVAFWCNPISGHATLYWYQQILGQGPKLLIQFQNNGVVDDSQLPKDRFSAERLKGVDSTLKIQPAKLEDSAVYLCASSPGQASNSPLHFGNGTRLTVT.

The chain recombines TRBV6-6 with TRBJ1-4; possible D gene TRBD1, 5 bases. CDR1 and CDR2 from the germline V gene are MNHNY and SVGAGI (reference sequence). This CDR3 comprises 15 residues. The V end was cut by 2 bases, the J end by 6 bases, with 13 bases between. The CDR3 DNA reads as TGTGCCAGCAGTTACCCCCAGGGCAGGGATGAAAAACTGTTTTTT. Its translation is CASSYPQGRDEKLFF.

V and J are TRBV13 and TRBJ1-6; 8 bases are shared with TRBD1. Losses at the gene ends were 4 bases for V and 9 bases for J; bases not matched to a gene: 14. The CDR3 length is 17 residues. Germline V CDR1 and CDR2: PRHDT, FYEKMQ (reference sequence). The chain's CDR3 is CASSSVGQVGLFSPLHF. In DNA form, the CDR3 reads TGTGCCAGCAGCTCGGTGGGACAGGTCGGACTCTTTTCACCCCTCCACTTT.

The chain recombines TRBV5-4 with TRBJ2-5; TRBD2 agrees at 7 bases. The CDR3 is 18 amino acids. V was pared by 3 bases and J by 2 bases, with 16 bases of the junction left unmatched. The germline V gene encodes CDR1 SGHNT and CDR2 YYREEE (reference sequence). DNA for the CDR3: TGTGCCAGCAGCTGGAGGGGTGGGGGGGGAGGAAATCAAGAGACCCAGTACTTC. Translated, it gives CASSWRGGGGGNQETQYF.

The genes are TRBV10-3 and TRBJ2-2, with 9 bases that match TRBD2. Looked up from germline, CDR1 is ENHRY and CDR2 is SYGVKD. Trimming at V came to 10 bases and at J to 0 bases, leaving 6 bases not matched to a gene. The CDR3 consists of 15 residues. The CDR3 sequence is CATAGLAANTGELFF. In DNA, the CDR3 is TGTGCCACCGCGGGACTAGCCGCGAACACCGGGGAGCTGTTTTTT.

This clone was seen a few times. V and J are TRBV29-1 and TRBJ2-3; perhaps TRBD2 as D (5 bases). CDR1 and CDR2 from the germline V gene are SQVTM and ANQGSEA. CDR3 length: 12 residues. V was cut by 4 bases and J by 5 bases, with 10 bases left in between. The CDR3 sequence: CSVGPRGDTQYF. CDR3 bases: TGCAGCGTTGGCCCACGGGGAGATACGCAGTATTTT.